The 6 T cell receptor beta chains listed next were all sequenced from one sample in a study of T cell responses to AZD1222 COVID-19 vaccine. Here immunoSEQ multiplex PCR was the method, and the copy in TCRdb shows in-frame clones only, minus some. The sample lists 150,000 to 200,000 clones, around 89% seen once, with under 7.5% in the top ten. The sequencing here drew on peripheral blood, taken on day 0 of AZD1222 vaccination. These TCRs come from an adult in good health.

The chain links TRBV7-8 to TRBJ2-2; TRBD2 matches at 7 bases. J was trimmed by 8 bases and V by 10 bases; bases with no gene match: 10. CDR3 length: 13 amino acids. Germline assignment: CDR1 SGHVS and CDR2 FQNEAQ. The CDR3 here is CANSGPGEGELFF. CDR3 nucleotides: TGTGCCAATAGCGGGCCCGGGGAAGGGGAGCTGTTTTTT.

Note on this clone: A junction end diverges from the germline sequence, so it may reflect a read error. The gene calls are TRBV19 and TRBJ2-1, with TRBD2 matching 9 bases. In germline, CDR1 is LNHDA, CDR2 SQIVND (reference sequence). The CDR3 is 12 amino acids. The CDR3 loop reads CWAGGPYNEQFF. Written as DNA, the CDR3 is TGCTGGGCGGGGGGGCCTTACAATGAGCAGTTCTTC. Using reference TRBV19 and TRBJ2-1 for the parts outside the CDR3, the full variable domain is DGGITQSPKYLFRKEGQNVTLSCEQNLNHDAMYWYRQDPGQGLRLIYYSQIVNDFQKGDIAEGYSVSREKKESFPLTVTSAQKNPTAFYLCWAGGPYNEQFFGPGTRLTVL.

The chain links TRBV29-1 to TRBJ2-1, with 13 nucleotides matching TRBD2. Trimming took 6 bases from V and 4 from J; bases not matched to a gene: 6. The CDR3 spans 15 residues. Germline V lookup: CDR1 SQVTM, CDR2 ANQGSEA. The CDR3 reads CSVPRTSGGYNEQFF. Written as DNA, the CDR3 is TGCAGCGTCCCTAGGACTAGCGGGGGATACAATGAGCAGTTCTTC.

The chain couples TRBV15 to TRBJ2-1; 7 bases are a match to TRBD2. V was pared by 0 bases and J by 6 bases, with 8 bases of the junction left unmatched. Per the germline V gene, CDR1 is LNHNV and CDR2 is YYDKDF (reference sequence). CDR3 length: 16 residues. The CDR3 DNA sequence: TGTGCCACCAGCAGAGACCCGGCGGGAGTAGGCAATGAGCAGTTCTTC. This sequence encodes CATSRDPAGVGNEQFF. The entire variable domain, with the rest obtained from reference TRBV15 and TRBJ2-1, is as follows: DAMVIQNPRYQVTQFGKPVTLSCSQTLNHNVMYWYQQKSSQAPKLLFHYYDKDFNNEADTPDNFQSRRPNTSFCFLDIRSPGLGDTAMYLCATSRDPAGVGNEQFFGPGTRLTVL.

The CDR3 is CASSVDQGVEWEKLFF. DNA for the CDR3: TGCGCCAGCAGCGTAGACCAGGGAGTGGAGTGGGAAAAACTGTTTTTT. The chain links TRBV5-1 to TRBJ1-4, with a weak D call TRBD1 (5 bases). CDR3 length: 16 residues. Germline V gene lookup returns CDR1 SGHRS and CDR2 YFSETQ. The ends were cut back, 4 bases at V and 8 bases at J, with 21 bases in the middle.

The gene calls are TRBV6-2 or TRBV6-3 and TRBJ2-7, with a tentative D call TRBD1 (6 bases). This CDR3 is built from 13 residues. Germline CDR1 reads MNHEY; CDR2 reads SVGEGT. Trimming took off 2 bases at V and 3 bases at J, with 8 bases between the two ends. The DNA of the CDR3 is TGTGCCAGCAGTTACGACAGGATCTACGAGCAGTACTTC. Its protein product is CASSYDRIYEQYF.